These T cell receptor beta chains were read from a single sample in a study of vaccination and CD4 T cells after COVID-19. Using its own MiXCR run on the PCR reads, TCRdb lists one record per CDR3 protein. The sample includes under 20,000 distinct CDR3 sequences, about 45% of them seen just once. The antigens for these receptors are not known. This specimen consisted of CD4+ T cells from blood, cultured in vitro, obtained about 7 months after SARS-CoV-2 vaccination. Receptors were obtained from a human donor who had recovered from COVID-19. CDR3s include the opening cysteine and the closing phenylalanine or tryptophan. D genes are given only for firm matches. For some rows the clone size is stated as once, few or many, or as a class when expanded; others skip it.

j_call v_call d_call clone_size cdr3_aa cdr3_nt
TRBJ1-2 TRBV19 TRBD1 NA CASGEQGRYGYTF TGTGCCAGTGGAGAACAGGGGAGGTATGGCTACACCTTC
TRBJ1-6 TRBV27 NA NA CASSLSWTPYNSPLHF TGTGCCAGCAGTTTATCCTGGACACCCTATAATTCACCCCTCCACTTT
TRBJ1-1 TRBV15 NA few CATRRGLNTEAFF TGTGCCACCAGGAGGGGACTGAACACTGAAGCTTTCTTT
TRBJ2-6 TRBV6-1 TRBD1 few CASGRDRISGANVLTF TGTGCCAGCGGCCGGGACAGGATCTCTGGGGCCAACGTCCTGACTTTC
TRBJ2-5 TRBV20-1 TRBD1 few CSGGDRGRETQYF TGCAGTGGTGGGGACAGGGGGCGGGAGACCCAGTACTTC
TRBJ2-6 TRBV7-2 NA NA CASSRGTASGANVLTF TGTGCCAGCAGCCGCGGGACAGCCTCTGGGGCCAACGTCCTGACTTTC
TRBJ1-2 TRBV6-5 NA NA CASSYGQAVYGYTF TGTGCCAGCAGTTACGGGCAGGCAGTCTATGGCTACACCTTC
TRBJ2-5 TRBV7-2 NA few CASTTGGETQYF TGTGCCAGTACCACTGGGGGGGAGACCCAGTACTTC
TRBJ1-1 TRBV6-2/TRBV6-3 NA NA CASRASGNTEAFF TGTGCCTCCAGGGCCTCGGGGAACACTGAAGCTTTCTTT
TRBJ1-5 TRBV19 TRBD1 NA CASSIGTGGYQPQHF TGTGCCAGTAGTATCGGGACAGGTGGTTATCAGCCCCAGCATTTT
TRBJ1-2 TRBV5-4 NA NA CASSTGETRGYGYTF TGTGCCAGCAGCACCGGGGAGACGAGGGGCTATGGCTACACCTTC
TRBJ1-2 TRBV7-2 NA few CASSLGGYGYTF TGTGCCAGCAGCTTAGGGGGTTATGGCTACACCTTC
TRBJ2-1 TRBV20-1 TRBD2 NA CSATVAGSSYNEQFF TGCAGTGCTACCGTAGCGGGGAGCTCCTACAATGAGCAGTTCTTC
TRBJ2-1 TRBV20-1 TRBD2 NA CSARSGLAGGSYNEQFF TGCAGTGCTAGATCCGGACTAGCGGGAGGCTCTTACAATGAGCAGTTCTTC
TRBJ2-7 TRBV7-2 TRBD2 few CASSLGGLAGGLPHEQYF TGTGCCAGCAGCTTAGGGGGACTAGCGGGGGGACTGCCTCACGAGCAGTACTTC
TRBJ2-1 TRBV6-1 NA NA CASAGQSGYNEQFF TGTGCCAGCGCCGGACAATCGGGGTACAATGAGCAGTTCTTC
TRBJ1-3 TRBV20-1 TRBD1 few CSARDRVAGNTIYF TGCAGTGCGAGGGACAGGGTCGCTGGAAACACCATATATTTT
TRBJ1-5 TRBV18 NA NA CASSTLESQPQHF TGTGCCAGCTCAACTCTAGAGAGTCAGCCCCAGCATTTT
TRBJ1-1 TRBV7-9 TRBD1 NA CASSPRWWTGRTEAFF TGTGCCAGCAGCCCGCGATGGTGGACAGGGCGAACTGAAGCTTTCTTT
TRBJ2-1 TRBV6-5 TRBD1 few CASSYPSTGRDEQFF TGTGCCAGCAGTTACCCATCGACAGGGCGGGATGAGCAGTTCTTC
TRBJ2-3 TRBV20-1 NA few CRAIGGTDTQYF TGCAGGGCCATTGGGGGCACAGATACGCAGTATTTT
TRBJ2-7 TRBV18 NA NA CASSPRRGADEQYF TGTGCCAGCTCACCACGGAGGGGGGCGGACGAGCAGTACTTC
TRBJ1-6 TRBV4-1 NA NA CASSQDSGGLGNSPLHF TGCGCCAGCAGCCAAGATTCGGGGGGCTTAGGTAATTCACCCCTCCACTTT
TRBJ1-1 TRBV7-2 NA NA CASSRTQGGNTEAFF TGTGCCAGCAGCCGGACTCAGGGTGGGAACACTGAAGCTTTCTTT
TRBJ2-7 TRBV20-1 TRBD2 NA CSAGGLAGRIEQYF TGCAGTGCTGGGGGACTAGCGGGGCGCATCGAGCAGTACTTC
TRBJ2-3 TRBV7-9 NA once CASSPIVADTQYF TGTGCCAGCAGCCCTATTGTTGCAGATACGCAGTATTTT
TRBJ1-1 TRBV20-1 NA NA CSARDPQANTEAFF TGCAGTGCTAGAGACCCCCAGGCGAACACTGAAGCTTTCTTT
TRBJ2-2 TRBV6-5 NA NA CASSSNTGELFF TGTGCCAGCAGTTCCAACACCGGGGAGCTGTTTTTT
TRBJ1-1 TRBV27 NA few CASSLSYSWAGEDTEAFF TGTGCCAGCAGTTTATCGTATTCTTGGGCGGGGGAGGACACTGAAGCTTTCTTT
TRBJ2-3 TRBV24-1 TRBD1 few CATSDSGTEGDTQYF TGTGCCACCAGTGACTCCGGGACAGAGGGGGATACGCAGTATTTT
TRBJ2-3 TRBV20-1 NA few CSAQLPQADTQYF TGCAGTGCTCAGCTCCCCCAGGCGGATACGCAGTATTTT
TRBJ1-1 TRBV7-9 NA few CASSPEVNTEAFF TGTGCCAGCAGCCCAGAGGTCAACACTGAAGCTTTCTTT
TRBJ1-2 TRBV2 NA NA CASSGTYPYGYTF TGTGCCAGCAGTGGGACATACCCCTATGGCTACACCTTC
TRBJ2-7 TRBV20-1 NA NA CSASLLGLLGEQYF TGCAGTGCTAGTTTGCTGGGGCTATTGGGGGAGCAGTACTTC
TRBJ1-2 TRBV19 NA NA CASSAGLGNNYGYTF TGTGCCAGTAGTGCGGGGTTGGGGAATAACTATGGCTACACCTTC
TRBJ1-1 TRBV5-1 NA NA CASSRRGAVTEAFF TGCGCCAGCAGCCGGCGGGGGGCCGTCACTGAAGCTTTCTTT
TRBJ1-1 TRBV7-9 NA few CASSLANGGEAFF TGTGCCAGCAGCTTGGCGAACGGGGGCGAAGCTTTCTTT
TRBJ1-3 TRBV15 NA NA CATRASSGNTIYF TGTGCCACCAGGGCCAGCTCTGGAAACACCATATATTTT
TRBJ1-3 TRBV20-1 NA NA CSARESGGNTIYF TGCAGTGCTAGAGAGTCCGGGGGAAACACCATATATTTT
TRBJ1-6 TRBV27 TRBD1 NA CASSPDRDLAFSNNSPLHF TGTGCCAGCAGTCCGGACAGGGATCTAGCGTTCTCGAATAATTCACCCCTCCACTTT
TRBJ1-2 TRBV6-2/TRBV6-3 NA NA CASSYSNPGVGYTF TGTGCCAGCAGTTACTCGAATCCGGGGGTTGGCTACACCTTC
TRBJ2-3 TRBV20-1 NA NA CSARTSPGTDTQYF TGCAGTGCTAGAACTAGCCCTGGGACAGATACGCAGTATTTT
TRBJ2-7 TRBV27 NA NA CASSLRLGSYEQYF TGTGCCAGCAGTTTACGTTTGGGCTCTTACGAGCAGTACTTC